A single sample is the source of the 16 T cell receptor beta chains below, sequenced in a study of Ad26.COV2.S vaccination and SARS-CoV-2 variants. Generated by immunoSEQ multiplex PCR, the TCRdb table keeps only in-frame clones and is missing some. The sample records a few hundred thousand clones, roughly 84% being singletons. Treatment reported: approximately 18 received Ad26.COV2.S at low or high dose, single or two shots; about 5 received placebo; per-sample allocation not given. After the first vaccine or placebo injection, samples were drawn on day 63. The input for sequencing was peripheral blood, taken in a trial of Ad26.COV2.S vaccine versus placebo. The origin of the receptors is a person between 18 and 65 years old who received the Ad26.COV2.S COVID-19 vaccine or a placebo.

In nucleotides, the CDR3 is TGTGCCAGCAGCCGACAGGGATACGGGGGCACTGAAGCTTTCTTT. Protein sequence: CASSRQGYGGTEAFF. V gene TRBV6-5 combines with J gene TRBJ1-1; 7 bases agree with TRBD1. CDR1 is MNHEY and CDR2 is SVGAGI in the germline V gene. V dropped 6 bases and J dropped 4; count of bases not matched to a gene: 11. The CDR3 has 15 residues.

This chain connects TRBV4-1 to TRBJ2-1, with D possibly called TRBD1 or TRBD2 (5 bases each). The CDR3 has 16 amino acids. Trimming stripped 2 bases from V and 5 bases from J, with 16 bases between. Germline V gene lookup returns CDR1 MGHRA and CDR2 YSYEKL. In nucleotides, the CDR3 is TGCGCCAGCAGCCAACCATTTGGGGGAATGCACAATGAGCAGTTCTTC. Its protein is CASSQPFGGMHNEQFF.

This clone has only a few counts. The chain recombines TRBV9 with TRBJ2-1; tentative D call: TRBD1 (5 bases). Germline V CDR1 and CDR2: SGDLS, YYNGEE. Trimming stripped 4 bases from V and 0 bases from J, with 11 bases between. This CDR3 is built from 15 residues. CDR3 protein: CASSPGQSSYNEQFF. The CDR3 nucleotides read TGTGCCAGCAGCCCTGGACAAAGCTCCTACAATGAGCAGTTCTTC.

This clone was recorded only once. The chain is built from TRBV19 and TRBJ2-5; a weak D match, TRBD1 (6 bases). Trimming took off 4 bases at V and 5 bases at J, with 17 bases between the two ends. The V gene's germline CDR1 is LNHDA and CDR2 SQIVND (reference sequence). The CDR3 is made up of 15 amino acids. CDR3 residues: CASSKTGVVAETQYF. As DNA, the CDR3 is TGTGCCAGTAGTAAGACAGGTGTGGTAGCGGAGACCCAGTACTTC.

This clone was observed a handful of times. This sequence joins TRBV6-1 and TRBJ1-1, with TRBD1 as a possible D gene (5 bases). This CDR3 has 16 amino acids. V was trimmed by 0 bases and J by 0 bases, leaving 11 bases between them. Per the germline V gene, CDR1 is MNHNS and CDR2 is SASEGT. The CDR3 nucleotides are TGTGCCAGCAGTGAAGCGAGGAGACAGTTGAACACTGAAGCTTTCTTT. It translates to CASSEARRQLNTEAFF.

The rearrangement uses TRBV11-3 and TRBJ2-7; the D gene is possibly TRBD2 (6 bases). The CDR3 is 16 amino acids. Germline V gives CDR1 SGHNT, CDR2 YENEEA. V was cut by 5 bases and J by 4 bases, with 21 bases left in between. This CDR3 is CASSPRTNRLLYEQYF. The CDR3 DNA follows: TGTGCCAGCAGCCCCCGGACTAACCGACTTTTGTACGAGCAGTACTTC.

CDR3 region: CASSQGSGRLGGETQYF. The CDR3 coding sequence is TGTGCCAGCAGCCAAGGATCCGGCCGACTGGGGGGAGAGACCCAGTACTTC. The chain uses TRBV4-2 and TRBJ2-5, with D tentatively TRBD2 (6 bases). CDR1 is LGHNA, CDR2 YNFKEQ, per germline. V gave up 1 base and J gave up 4 bases, with 19 bases separating them. The CDR3 is 17 amino acids.

This chain uses TRBV7-9 with TRBJ2-7; no firm D call. CDR3 length: 14 amino acids. Germline lookup yields CDR1 SEHNR and CDR2 FQNEAQ (reference sequence). V lost 6 bases and J 3 bases, leaving 15 bases between the germline ends. CDR3 sequence reads: CASSFDGVNYEQYF. CDR3 bases: TGTGCCAGCAGTTTTGACGGAGTTAACTACGAGCAGTACTTC.

The V gene is TRBV20-1, the J gene TRBJ2-1, with 11 bases aligning to TRBD2. Germline V CDR1 and CDR2: DFQATT, SNEGSKA (reference sequence). The CDR3 extends over 19 amino acids. V lost 3 bases to trimming and J lost 0 bases; unmatched junction nucleotides: 13. CDR3 DNA sequence: TGCAGTGCTAGTCTCACTAGCGGGGGTTATATTATCTCCTACAATGAGCAGTTCTTC. Its protein is CSASLTSGGYIISYNEQFF.

The chain has TRBV6-5 and TRBJ1-5; D remains unclear. CDR3 size: 14 residues. Trimming shortened V by 6 bases and J by 4 bases, and 13 bases separated the two germline ends. Germline V gene data show CDR1 as MNHEY and CDR2 as SVGAGI. The CDR3 sequence is CASSRRGTNQPQHF. In DNA, the CDR3 is TGTGCCAGCAGCCGACGGGGAACTAATCAGCCCCAGCATTTT.

V gene TRBV5-1 combines with J gene TRBJ1-1, with D possibly TRBD1 on 6 matching bases. This CDR3 is 15 amino acids long. Germline loops: CDR1 SGHRS, CDR2 YFSETQ. V lost 1 base and J lost 1, with 11 bases in between. This CDR3 is CASSLLGQTNTEAFF. As DNA, the CDR3 is TGCGCCAGCAGCTTGCTTGGACAGACGAACACTGAAGCTTTCTTT. Filled out from reference TRBV5-1 and TRBJ1-1, the complete variable domain reads KAGVTQTPRYLIKTRGQQVTLSCSPISGHRSVSWYQQTPGQGLQFLFEYFSETQRNKGNFPGRFSGRQFSNSRSEMNVSTLELGDSALYLCASSLLGQTNTEAFFGQGTRLTVV.

In this sample, this clone turned up once. The J gene is TRBJ2-1, the V gene TRBV9, with 9 bases lining up with TRBD1. The trim removed 0 bases at V and 9 bases at J, leaving 10 bases unmatched. The CDR3 spans 16 residues. Per germline, CDR1 SGDLS and CDR2 YYNGEE. CDR3 in amino acids: CASSVVGTGGAGEQFF. The DNA for the CDR3 is TGTGCCAGCAGCGTAGTAGGAACAGGGGGCGCGGGTGAGCAGTTCTTC.

This clone is a singleton in its sample. V and J are TRBV4-1 and TRBJ1-5, with a weak D call TRBD1 (5 bases). CDR3 length equals 15 residues. Germline V lookup: CDR1 MGHRA, CDR2 YSYEKL. The V gene lost 0 bases and the J gene lost 10 bases, with 16 bases spanning the gap. The CDR3 DNA follows: TGCGCCAGCAGCCAAGATCTTTTAGGGGCGTCCCCCCAGCATTTT. This translates into CASSQDLLGASPQHF.

The chain employs TRBV7-2 and TRBJ2-7; 12 bases match TRBD1. Trimming removed 2 bases from V and 6 bases from J; junction bases left unmatched: 5. Germline V gene lookup returns CDR1 SGHTA and CDR2 FQGNSA. This CDR3 is 15 amino acids long. The DNA for the CDR3 is TGTGCCAGCAGCTTATCCGGGACAGGGGGCCTCGAGCAGTACTTC. Protein product: CASSLSGTGGLEQYF.

This chain links TRBV5-6 with TRBJ2-1; 7 bases map to TRBD1. This CDR3 has 14 residues. Germline trimming cut 2 bases from V and 1 base from J; bases unmatched to any gene: 0. Germline CDR1 reads SGHDT; CDR2 reads YYEEEE. CDR3 sequence reads: CASSLQGSYNEQFF. DNA for the CDR3: TGTGCCAGCAGCTTACAGGGGTCCTACAATGAGCAGTTCTTC.

This clone appeared a few times. The V gene is TRBV2, the J gene TRBJ2-3, with D perhaps matching TRBD1 or TRBD2 (5 bases each). The germline CDR1 and CDR2 sequences are SNHLY and FYNNEI. The CDR3 length is 14 residues. V was shortened by 6 bases and J by 0 bases, with 10 bases between the two germline ends. CDR3 coding DNA: TGTGCCAGCAGCGGTTGGGACAGCACAGATACGCAGTATTTT. Translated, it gives CASSGWDSTDTQYF. Full variable domain (remainder filled in from reference TRBV2 and TRBJ2-3): EPEVTQTPSHQVTQMGQEVILRCVPISNHLYFYWYRQILGQKVEFLVSFYNNEISEKSEIFDDQFSVERPDGSNFTLKIRSTKLEDSAMYFCASSGWDSTDTQYFGPGTRLTVL.